The clone carrying this T cell receptor beta chain was seen repeatedly, ten times or more. Using its own MiXCR run on the RT-PCR reads, TCRdb lists one record per CDR3 protein. The profile shows 530,000 or so distinct CDR3 sequences, less than 15% of them singletons. This record comes from a study of response to subunit inactivated influenza vaccine. Germline values: CDR1 SQVTM, CDR2 ANQGSEA. This CDR3 region has 16 residues. The trim removed 0 bases at V and 4 bases at J, leaving 5 bases unmatched. The receptor comes from a man aged 50-60 years who received an inactivated influenza vaccine. The chain couples TRBV29-1 to TRBJ2-3; TRBD2 aligns across 12 bases. This specimen consisted of PBMCs from blood, obtained roughly 12 days after vaccination. CDR3 bases: TGCAGCGTTGAAGATCAACTAGCGGGAGGCCCAGATACGCAGTATTTT. Amino acids: CSVEDQLAGGPDTQYF.